Included here is one TCR beta chain sequence, with context. This entry is derived from a study of cytotoxic CD8 clonotypes in ibrutinib-treated CLL. Only in-frame clones appear in the TCRdb table, and some are missing; sequencing was by immunoSEQ multiplex PCR. This repertoire shows some 200,000 clones, roughly three quarters found once; its top ten account for about 6.4%. CDR3 length: 15 residues. Trimming cost V 2 bases and J 3 bases; bases outside gene matches: 2. Germline V CDR1 and CDR2: SGHNT, YYREEE (reference sequence). This receptor was identified in a human donor with chronic lymphocytic leukemia. The specimen comprised PBMCs, sampled after 12 months of ibrutinib treatment. V and J are TRBV5-4 and TRBJ2-2; 9 nucleotides match TRBD2. In DNA form, the CDR3 reads TGTGCCAGCAGCTTCCAGCGGGGGGACACCGGGGAGCTGTTTTTT. This sequence encodes CASSFQRGDTGELFF.